The clone carrying this T cell receptor beta chain was seen ten or more times. Its antigen is unknown. The data are from a study of T-cell memory formation after mild COVID-19. Study-wide findings and caveats: Day 15 to 85 contracting clones showed balanced CD4/CD8; day 15 to 37 expanders favored CD4+.

Each CDR3 protein gets one entry after TCRdb re-called the 5' RACE reads with MiXCR. The sample lists roughly 300,000 distinct CDR3 sequences; around 15% were seen once. The receptor's source is a young man who had mild COVID-19 (a few samples of this study predate the infection). Cell type and time point are not known. Sequencing was performed on PBMCs or a T cell subset sorted from them (not recorded which).

This CDR3 is CASSQAVSGGTDTQYF. The CDR3 DNA follows: TGCGCCAGCAGCCAAGCCGTGAGCGGGGGCACAGATACGCAGTATTTT. This chain connects TRBV4-1 to TRBJ2-3; 7 positions agree with TRBD2. The CDR3 runs 16 residues. Unmatched junction bases numbered 5, after V lost 1 base and J lost 1 base. The V gene's germline CDR1 is MGHRA and CDR2 YSYEKL.